What follows are 16 T cell receptor beta chains derived from one specimen sequenced in a study of blood T cell repertoires in COVID-19 (TCRdb year 2020). The library was generated by the immunoSEQ multiplex PCR assay. Imported from immuneACCESS, the table was reduced by TCRdb to in-frame sequences with V and J called. These copies leave out some clones; in studies compared against another copy, an unresolved V gene accounts for under half, and the cause of the remainder is not known. The sample data list approximately 100,000 clones, and around 82% of these were observed just once. Roughly 6.5% of the sample is in the top ten clones. Material: peripheral blood. These receptors came from a woman in her forties or fifties with acute or convalescent COVID-19.

About this clone: The junction departs from the called germline gene at one end, perhaps through a read error. This same CDR3 is encoded by further DNA sequences in the sample. V gene TRBV29-1 combines with J gene TRBJ1-2, with 7 bases lining up with TRBD1. CDR3 length equals 14 residues. CDR1 is SQVTM, CDR2 ANQGSEA, per germline. DNA of the CDR3: TGCAGCGTTGGGGGTAAGGGACAGAAGAATGGCTACACCTTT. Protein product: CSVGGKGQKNGYTF.

V is TRBV5-1 and J is TRBJ2-5; D gene uncertain. CDR1 and CDR2 (germline): SGHRS, YFSETQ. This CDR3 has 15 amino acids. Trimming took off 1 base at V and 5 bases at J, with 15 bases between the two ends. CDR3 amino acids: CASSLWNYLTETQYF. DNA of the CDR3: TGCGCCAGCAGCTTGTGGAACTACCTCACGGAGACCCAGTACTTC.

By share, this clone counts as medium-sized. The chain couples TRBV2 to TRBJ1-2, with 9 positions matching TRBD1. The germline CDR1 and CDR2 sequences are SNHLY and FYNNEI. Trimming at V came to 4 bases and at J to 6 bases, leaving 0 bases not matched to a gene. This CDR3 has 12 amino acids. CDR3 loop: CASSGTGDGYTF. For the CDR3, the DNA is TGTGCCAGCAGTGGGACAGGGGATGGCTACACCTTC.

The chain carries TRBV29-1 and TRBJ2-2; D is possibly TRBD2 (5 bases). V was pared by 7 bases and J by 2 bases, with 14 bases between. The CDR3 loop spans 14 amino acids. CDR1 is SQVTM, CDR2 ANQGSEA, per germline. CDR3 in DNA: TGCAGCGCCCGGACTGTAATTAACACCGGGGAGCTGTTTTTT. Protein sequence: CSARTVINTGELFF.

The rearrangement joins TRBV5-1 to TRBJ2-2, with 8 bases aligning to TRBD1. Germline V gene lookup returns CDR1 SGHRS and CDR2 YFSETQ. The CDR3 totals 16 residues. Losses at the gene ends were 4 bases for V and 1 base for J; bases not matched to a gene: 6. CDR3 residues: CASSPPGTGNTGELFF. The CDR3 coding sequence is TGCGCCAGCAGCCCGCCCGGGACAGGGAACACCGGGGAGCTGTTTTTT.

V is TRBV10-3 and J is TRBJ1-5; 10 bases are shared with TRBD1. This CDR3 region has 13 residues. V dropped 6 bases and J dropped 10; count of bases not matched to a gene: 6. The germline V gene encodes CDR1 ENHRY and CDR2 SYGVKD. The CDR3 DNA is TGTGCCATCAGCGACAGGGGGCCGAACCCCCAGCATTTT. Protein: CAISDRGPNPQHF.

This chain uses TRBV6-5 with TRBJ1-1; no firm D call. With 8 bases removed from V and 6 bases from J, the gap between germline ends came to 10 bases. CDR3 length: 11 residues. Per germline, CDR1 MNHEY and CDR2 SVGAGI. This chain's CDR3 is CASYGSAEAFF. The CDR3, as DNA: TGTGCCAGCTACGGTAGTGCTGAAGCTTTCTTT.

This sequence joins TRBV3-1 (or the pseudogene TRBV3-2) and TRBJ1-2; D might be TRBD1 (6 bases). Germline CDR1 LGHDT, CDR2 YNNKEL (reference sequence). CDR3 length equals 16 residues. Trimming removed 1 base from V and 7 bases from J, with 19 bases in between. The CDR3 DNA sequence: TGTGCCAGCAGCCAAGCGGGGGGCAGGGTGAGACGTGGCTACACCTTC. Its protein product is CASSQAGGRVRRGYTF.

The chain has TRBV18 and TRBJ1-1; 9 nucleotides line up with TRBD1. The CDR3 is 15 residues long. CDR1 KGHSH and CDR2 LQKENI come from the germline V gene. V dropped 3 bases and J dropped 1; count of bases not matched to a gene: 3. In DNA, the CDR3 is TGTGCCAGCTCACCCCAACAGGGGGCGAACACTGAAGCTTTCTTT. Its protein product is CASSPQQGANTEAFF.

The chain is built from TRBV5-5 and TRBJ1-6; no firm D call. This CDR3 is 12 amino acids long. V was clipped by 0 bases and J by 7 bases, with 2 bases between them. Germline V CDR1 and CDR2: SGHKS, YYEKEE (reference sequence). The DNA for the CDR3 is TGTGCCAGCAGCTTGGCGAATTCACCCCTCCACTTT. Amino acids: CASSLANSPLHF.

The chain is built from TRBV2 and TRBJ1-1; D is uncertain. V lost 4 bases and J lost 1, with 4 bases in between. CDR1 is SNHLY and CDR2 is FYNNEI in the germline V gene. The CDR3 is 12 amino acids. The CDR3, as DNA: TGTGCCAGCAGTGCCTGGAACACTGAAGCTTTCTTT. This encodes CASSAWNTEAFF.

The V call is TRBV5-1, the J call TRBJ1-1; D is unclear. V shed 1 base and J shed 1 base, with 11 bases lying between them. The CDR3 contains 15 residues. Germline V lookup: CDR1 SGHRS, CDR2 YFSETQ. Here the CDR3 reads CASSLSPSGNTEAFF. CDR3 DNA: TGCGCCAGCAGCTTGAGCCCTTCTGGGAACACTGAAGCTTTCTTT.

This clone appeared many times. The rearrangement joins TRBV6-4 to TRBJ2-7; 9 bases align to TRBD1. CDR1 and CDR2 from the germline V gene are MRHNA and SNTAGT. Trimming cost V 7 bases and J 1 base; bases outside gene matches: 5. CDR3 length equals 14 residues. CDR3 sequence: CASTGQGISYEQYF. The CDR3 DNA reads TGTGCCAGCACTGGACAGGGGATTTCCTACGAGCAGTACTTC.

This CDR3 is CASSSRQGDGYTF. CDR3 coding DNA: TGCGCCAGCAGCTCCCGACAGGGGGATGGCTACACCTTC. The chain carries TRBV5-1 and TRBJ1-2; the match to TRBD1 covers 9 bases. V was pared by 3 bases and J by 6 bases, with 3 bases of the junction left unmatched. The CDR3 is 13 residues long. CDR1 is SGHRS and CDR2 is YFSETQ in the germline V gene. The full variable domain, rest sourced from reference TRBV5-1 and TRBJ1-2, is KAGVTQTPRYLIKTRGQQVTLSCSPISGHRSVSWYQQTPGQGLQFLFEYFSETQRNKGNFPGRFSGRQFSNSRSEMNVSTLELGDSALYLCASSSRQGDGYTFGSGTRLTVV.

The rearrangement joins TRBV5-5 to TRBJ1-3, with a tentative D call TRBD1 (6 bases). Germline CDR1 reads SGHKS; CDR2 reads YYEKEE (reference sequence). The CDR3 consists of 12 residues. Trimming left V 5 bases short and J 7 bases short, with 10 bases between. The CDR3 DNA follows: TGTGCCAGCAGGTCTACAGGGAACACCATATATTTT. The encoded protein is CASRSTGNTIYF. Full variable domain (outside the CDR3, taken from reference TRBV5-5 and TRBJ1-3): DAGVTQSPTHLIKTRGQQVTLRCSPISGHKSVSWYQQVLGQGPQFIFQYYEKEERGRGNFPDRFSARQFPNYSSELNVNALLLGDSALYLCASRSTGNTIYFGEGSWLTVV.

V is TRBV5-1 and J is TRBJ1-4, with 9 positions matching TRBD1. J lost 7 bases, V lost 2 bases, and 3 bases had no gene match. CDR1 SGHRS and CDR2 YFSETQ come from the germline V gene. The CDR3 loop spans 14 amino acids. CDR3 sequence (DNA): TGCGCCAGCAGCTTACAGACAGGGGGTGAAAAACTGTTTTTT. This translates into CASSLQTGGEKLFF.